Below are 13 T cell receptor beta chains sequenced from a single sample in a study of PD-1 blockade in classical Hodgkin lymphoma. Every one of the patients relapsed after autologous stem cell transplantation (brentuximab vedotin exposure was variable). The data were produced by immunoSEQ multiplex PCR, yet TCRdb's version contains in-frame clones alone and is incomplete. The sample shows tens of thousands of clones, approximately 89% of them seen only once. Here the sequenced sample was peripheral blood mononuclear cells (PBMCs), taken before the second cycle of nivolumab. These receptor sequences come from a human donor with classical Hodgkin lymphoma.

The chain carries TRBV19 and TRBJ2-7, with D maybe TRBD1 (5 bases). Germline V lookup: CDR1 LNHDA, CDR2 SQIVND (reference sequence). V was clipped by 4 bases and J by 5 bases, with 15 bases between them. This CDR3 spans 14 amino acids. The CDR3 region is CASSSRVFTDEQYF. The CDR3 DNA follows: TGTGCCAGTAGTAGCAGGGTGTTCACGGACGAGCAGTACTTC. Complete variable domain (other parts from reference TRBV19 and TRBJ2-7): DGGITQSPKYLFRKEGQNVTLSCEQNLNHDAMYWYRQDPGQGLRLIYYSQIVNDFQKGDIAEGYSVSREKKESFPLTVTSAQKNPTAFYLCASSSRVFTDEQYFGPGTRLTVT.

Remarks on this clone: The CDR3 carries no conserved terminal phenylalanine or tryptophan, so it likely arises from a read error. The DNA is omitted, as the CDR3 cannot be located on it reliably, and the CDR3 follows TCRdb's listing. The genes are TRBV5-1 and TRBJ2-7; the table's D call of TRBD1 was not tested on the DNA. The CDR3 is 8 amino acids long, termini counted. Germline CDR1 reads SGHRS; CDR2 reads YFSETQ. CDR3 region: CASSKDSP.

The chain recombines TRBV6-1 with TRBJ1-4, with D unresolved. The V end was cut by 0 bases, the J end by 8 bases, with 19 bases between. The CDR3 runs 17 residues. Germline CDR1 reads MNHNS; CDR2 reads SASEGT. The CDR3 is CASSEAGWRVIGEKLFF. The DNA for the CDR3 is TGTGCCAGCAGTGAAGCAGGTTGGAGGGTCATTGGGGAAAAACTGTTTTTT.

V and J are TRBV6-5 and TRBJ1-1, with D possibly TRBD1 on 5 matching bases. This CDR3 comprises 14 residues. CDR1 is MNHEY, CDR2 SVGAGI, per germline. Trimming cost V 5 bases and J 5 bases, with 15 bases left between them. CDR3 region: CASSRRDLPTEAFF. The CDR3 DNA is TGTGCCAGCAGTCGCAGGGATTTGCCAACTGAAGCTTTCTTT.

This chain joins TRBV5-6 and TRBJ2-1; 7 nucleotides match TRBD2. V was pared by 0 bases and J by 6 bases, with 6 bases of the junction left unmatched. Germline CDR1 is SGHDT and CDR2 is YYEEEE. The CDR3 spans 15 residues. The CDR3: CASSLGLASPNEQFF. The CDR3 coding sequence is TGTGCCAGCAGCTTGGGACTAGCTTCCCCCAATGAGCAGTTCTTC.

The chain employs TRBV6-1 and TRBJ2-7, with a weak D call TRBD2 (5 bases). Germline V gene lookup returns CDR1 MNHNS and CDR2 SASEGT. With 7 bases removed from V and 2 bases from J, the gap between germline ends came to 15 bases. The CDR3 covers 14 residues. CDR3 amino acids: CASTQSGETYEQYF. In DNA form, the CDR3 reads TGTGCCAGCACCCAGTCCGGGGAAACCTACGAGCAGTACTTC.

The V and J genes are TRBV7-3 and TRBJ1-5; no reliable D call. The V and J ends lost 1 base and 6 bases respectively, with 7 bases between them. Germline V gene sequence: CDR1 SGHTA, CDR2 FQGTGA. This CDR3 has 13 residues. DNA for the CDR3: TGTGCCAGCAGCTTAATTAAGGGTCAGCCCCAGCATTTT. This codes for CASSLIKGQPQHF.

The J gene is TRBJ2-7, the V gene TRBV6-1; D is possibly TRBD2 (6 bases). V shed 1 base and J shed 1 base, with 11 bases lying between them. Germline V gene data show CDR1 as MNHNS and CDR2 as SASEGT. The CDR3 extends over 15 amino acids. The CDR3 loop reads CASSEGFSGSYEQYF. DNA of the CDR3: TGTGCCAGCAGTGAAGGTTTTAGCGGTTCCTACGAGCAGTACTTC.

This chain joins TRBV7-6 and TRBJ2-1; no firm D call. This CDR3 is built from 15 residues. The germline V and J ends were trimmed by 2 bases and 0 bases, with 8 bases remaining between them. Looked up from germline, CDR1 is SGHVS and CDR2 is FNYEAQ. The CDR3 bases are TGTGCCAGCAGCTTAATGACGAGCTCCTACAATGAGCAGTTCTTC. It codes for CASSLMTSSYNEQFF.

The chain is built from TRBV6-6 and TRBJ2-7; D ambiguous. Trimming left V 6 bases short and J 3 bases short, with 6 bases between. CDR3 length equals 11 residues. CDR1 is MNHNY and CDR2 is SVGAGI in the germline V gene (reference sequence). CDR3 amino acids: CASSPHYEQYF. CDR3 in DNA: TGTGCCAGCAGCCCCCACTACGAGCAGTACTTC.

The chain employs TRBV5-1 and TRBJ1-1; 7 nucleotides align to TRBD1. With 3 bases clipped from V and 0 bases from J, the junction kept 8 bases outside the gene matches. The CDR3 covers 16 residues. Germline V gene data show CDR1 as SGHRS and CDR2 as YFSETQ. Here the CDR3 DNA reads TGCGCCAGCAGCTCCCCCCGACAGGGCGTGAACACTGAAGCTTTCTTT. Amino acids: CASSSPRQGVNTEAFF.

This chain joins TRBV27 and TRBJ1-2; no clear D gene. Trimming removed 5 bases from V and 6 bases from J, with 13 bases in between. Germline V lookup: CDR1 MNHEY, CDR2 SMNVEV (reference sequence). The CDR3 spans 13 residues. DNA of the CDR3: TGTGCCAGCAGTCTTAGTAAGGGAAATGGCTACACCTTC. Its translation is CASSLSKGNGYTF.

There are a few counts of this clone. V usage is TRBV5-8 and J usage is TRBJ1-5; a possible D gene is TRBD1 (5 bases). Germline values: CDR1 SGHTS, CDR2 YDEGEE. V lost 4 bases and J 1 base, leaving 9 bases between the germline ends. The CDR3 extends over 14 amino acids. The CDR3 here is CASSTWDSNQPQHF. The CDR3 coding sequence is TGTGCCAGCAGCACCTGGGACAGCAATCAGCCCCAGCATTTT.